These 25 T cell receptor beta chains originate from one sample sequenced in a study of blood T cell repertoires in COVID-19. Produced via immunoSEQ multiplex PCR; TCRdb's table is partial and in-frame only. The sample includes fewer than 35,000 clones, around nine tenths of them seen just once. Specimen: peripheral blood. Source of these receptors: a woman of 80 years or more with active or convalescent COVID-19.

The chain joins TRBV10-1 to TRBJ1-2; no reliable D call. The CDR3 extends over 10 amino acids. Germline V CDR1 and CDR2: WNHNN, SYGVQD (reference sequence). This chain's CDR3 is CTSEGRGYTF. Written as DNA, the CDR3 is TGCACCTCGGAAGGGAGAGGCTACACCTTC.

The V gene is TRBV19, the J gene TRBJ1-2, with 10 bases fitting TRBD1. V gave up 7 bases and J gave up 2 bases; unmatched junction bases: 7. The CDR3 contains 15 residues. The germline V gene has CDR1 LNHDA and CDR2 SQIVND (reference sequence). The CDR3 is CASTRDRGENYGYTF. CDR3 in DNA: TGTGCCAGTACCCGGGACAGGGGCGAGAACTATGGCTACACCTTC.

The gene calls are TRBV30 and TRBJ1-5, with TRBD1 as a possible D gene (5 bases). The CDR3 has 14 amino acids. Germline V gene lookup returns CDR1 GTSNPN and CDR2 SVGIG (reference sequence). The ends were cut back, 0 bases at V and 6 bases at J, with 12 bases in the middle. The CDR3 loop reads CAWSVWAGPQPQHF. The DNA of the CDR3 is TGTGCCTGGAGTGTATGGGCAGGGCCTCAGCCCCAGCATTTT.

The CDR3 is CASSESNTGISPLHF. Written as DNA, the CDR3 is TGCGCCAGCAGTGAGTCCAATACAGGGATTTCACCCCTCCACTTT. The chain has TRBV10-1 and TRBJ1-6; possibly TRBD1 for D (6 bases). Between the trimmed V and J ends, which lost 0 bases and 9 bases, there was a span of 12 bases. Germline lookup yields CDR1 WNHNN and CDR2 SYGVQD (reference sequence). The CDR3 spans 15 residues.

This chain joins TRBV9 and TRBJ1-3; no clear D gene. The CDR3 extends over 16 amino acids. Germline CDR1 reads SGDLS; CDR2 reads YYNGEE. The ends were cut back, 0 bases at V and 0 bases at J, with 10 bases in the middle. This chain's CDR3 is CASSVGGVGSGNTIYF. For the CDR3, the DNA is TGTGCCAGCAGCGTAGGAGGCGTCGGCTCTGGAAACACCATATATTTT. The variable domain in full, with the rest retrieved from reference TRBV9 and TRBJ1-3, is DSGVTQTPKHLITATGQRVTLRCSPRSGDLSVYWYQQSLDQGLQFLIQYYNGEERAKGNILERFSAQQFPDLHSELNLSSLELGDSALYFCASSVGGVGSGNTIYFGEGSWLTVV.

The CDR3 bases are TGTGCCAGCACCATTTGGTGGGGGCTTGACACTGAAGCTTTCTTT. Amino acids: CASTIWWGLDTEAFF. This chain joins TRBV5-5 and TRBJ1-1; tentative D call: TRBD1 (6 bases). This CDR3 is built from 15 residues. V was pared by 6 bases and J by 3 bases, with 18 bases between. Germline values: CDR1 SGHKS, CDR2 YYEKEE (reference sequence).

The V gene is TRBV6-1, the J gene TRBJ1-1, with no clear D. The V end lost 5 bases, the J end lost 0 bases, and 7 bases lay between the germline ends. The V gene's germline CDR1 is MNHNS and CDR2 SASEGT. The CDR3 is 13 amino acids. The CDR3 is CASSIVMNTEAFF. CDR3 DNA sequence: TGTGCCAGCAGTATAGTCATGAACACTGAAGCTTTCTTT.

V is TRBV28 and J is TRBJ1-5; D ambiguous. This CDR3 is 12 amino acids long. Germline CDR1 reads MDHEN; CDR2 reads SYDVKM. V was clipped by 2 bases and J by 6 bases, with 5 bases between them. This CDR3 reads CASSLLGQPQHF. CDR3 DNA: TGTGCCAGCAGTTTACTCGGTCAGCCCCAGCATTTT.

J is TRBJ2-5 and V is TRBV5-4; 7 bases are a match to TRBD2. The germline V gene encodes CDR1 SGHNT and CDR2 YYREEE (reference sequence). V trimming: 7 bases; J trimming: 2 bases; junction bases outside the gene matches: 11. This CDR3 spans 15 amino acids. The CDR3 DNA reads TGTGCCAGCCCAATAGACGGGGGGAAGCAAGAGACCCAGTACTTC. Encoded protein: CASPIDGGKQETQYF.

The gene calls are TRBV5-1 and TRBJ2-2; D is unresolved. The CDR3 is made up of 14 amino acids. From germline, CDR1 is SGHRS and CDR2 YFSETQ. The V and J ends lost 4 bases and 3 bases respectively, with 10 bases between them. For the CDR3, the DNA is TGCGCCAGCAGCACCGTCCAGTACACCGGGGAGCTGTTTTTT. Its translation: CASSTVQYTGELFF.

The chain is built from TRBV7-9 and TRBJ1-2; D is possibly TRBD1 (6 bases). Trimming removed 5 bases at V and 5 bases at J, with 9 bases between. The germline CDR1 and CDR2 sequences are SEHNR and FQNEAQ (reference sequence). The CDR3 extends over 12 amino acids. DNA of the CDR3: TGTGCCAGCAGCGAAACAGGGTATGGCTACACCTTC. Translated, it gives CASSETGYGYTF.

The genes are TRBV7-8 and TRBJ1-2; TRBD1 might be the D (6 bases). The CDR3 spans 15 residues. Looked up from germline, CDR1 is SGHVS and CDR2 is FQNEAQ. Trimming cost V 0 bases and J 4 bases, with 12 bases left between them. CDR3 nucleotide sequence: TGTGCCAGCAGCTTAGCTGAGACAGGAGTCTATGGCTACACCTTC. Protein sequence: CASSLAETGVYGYTF.

The CDR3 coding sequence is TGCGCCAGCATCCTAGGACATCTCTTTGAAGCTTTCTTT. Residues: CASILGHLFEAFF. V and J are TRBV10-1 and TRBJ1-1, with D tentatively TRBD1 (5 bases). Trimming took off 7 bases at V and 7 bases at J, with 16 bases between the two ends. Looked up from germline, CDR1 is WNHNN and CDR2 is SYGVQD (reference sequence). This CDR3 comprises 13 residues.

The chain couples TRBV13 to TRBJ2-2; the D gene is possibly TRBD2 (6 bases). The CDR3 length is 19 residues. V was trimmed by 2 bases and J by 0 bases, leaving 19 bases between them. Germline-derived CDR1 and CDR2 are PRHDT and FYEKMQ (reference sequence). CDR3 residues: CASSLKPLAGNSNTGELFF. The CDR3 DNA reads TGTGCCAGCAGCTTAAAGCCACTAGCTGGGAACTCGAACACCGGGGAGCTGTTTTTT.

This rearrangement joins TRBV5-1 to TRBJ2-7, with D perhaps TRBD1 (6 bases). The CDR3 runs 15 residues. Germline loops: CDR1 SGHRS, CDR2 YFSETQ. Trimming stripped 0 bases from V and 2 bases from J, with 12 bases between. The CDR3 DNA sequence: TGCGCCAGCAGCTTGGTGGCGGACAGCCCCTACGAGCAGTACTTC. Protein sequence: CASSLVADSPYEQYF.

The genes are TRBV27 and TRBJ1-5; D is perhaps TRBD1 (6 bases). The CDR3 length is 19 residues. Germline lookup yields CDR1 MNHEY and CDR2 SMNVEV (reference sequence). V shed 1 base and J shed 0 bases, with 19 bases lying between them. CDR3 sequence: CASSLYFEQGSPSNQPQHF. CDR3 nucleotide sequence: TGTGCCAGCAGTTTATATTTCGAACAGGGCAGCCCTAGCAATCAGCCCCAGCATTTT.

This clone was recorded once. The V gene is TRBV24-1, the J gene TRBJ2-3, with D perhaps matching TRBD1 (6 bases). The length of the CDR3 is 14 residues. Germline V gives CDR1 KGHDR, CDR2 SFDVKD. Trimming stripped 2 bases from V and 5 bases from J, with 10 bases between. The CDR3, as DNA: TGTGCCACCAGTGATTCAGGGGCCATAGATACGCAGTATTTT. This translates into CATSDSGAIDTQYF.

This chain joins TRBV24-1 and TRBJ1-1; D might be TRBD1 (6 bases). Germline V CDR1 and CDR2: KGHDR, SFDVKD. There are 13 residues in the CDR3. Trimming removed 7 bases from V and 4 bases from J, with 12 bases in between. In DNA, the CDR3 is TGTGCCACCAGAAAGGGGGGGGGCACTGAAGCTTTCTTT. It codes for CATRKGGGTEAFF.

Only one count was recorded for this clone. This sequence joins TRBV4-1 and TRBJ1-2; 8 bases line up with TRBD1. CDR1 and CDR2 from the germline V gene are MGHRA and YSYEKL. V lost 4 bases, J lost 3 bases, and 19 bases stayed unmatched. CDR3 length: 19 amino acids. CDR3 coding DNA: TGCGCCAGCAGCCGGTACCTTGCGGACAGGGAGGTAGGCGACTATGGCTACACCTTC. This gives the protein CASSRYLADREVGDYGYTF.

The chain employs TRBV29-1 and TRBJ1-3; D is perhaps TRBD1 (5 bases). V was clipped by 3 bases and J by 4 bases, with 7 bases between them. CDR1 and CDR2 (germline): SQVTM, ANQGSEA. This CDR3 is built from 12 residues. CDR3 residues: CSVEGRGNTIYF. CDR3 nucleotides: TGCAGCGTTGAGGGGCGAGGAAACACCATATATTTT.

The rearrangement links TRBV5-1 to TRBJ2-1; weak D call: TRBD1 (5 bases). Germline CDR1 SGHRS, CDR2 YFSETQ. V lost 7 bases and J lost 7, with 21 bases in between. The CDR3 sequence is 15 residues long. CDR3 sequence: CASSKTEILKNEQFF. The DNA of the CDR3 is TGCGCCAGCTCAAAGACAGAGATTCTTAAAAATGAGCAGTTCTTC.

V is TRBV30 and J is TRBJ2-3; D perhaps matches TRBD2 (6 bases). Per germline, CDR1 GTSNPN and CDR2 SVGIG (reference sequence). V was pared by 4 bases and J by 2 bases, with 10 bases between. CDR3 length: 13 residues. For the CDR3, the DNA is TGTGCCTGGAATACGGGGGTCACAGATACGCAGTATTTT. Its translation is CAWNTGVTDTQYF.

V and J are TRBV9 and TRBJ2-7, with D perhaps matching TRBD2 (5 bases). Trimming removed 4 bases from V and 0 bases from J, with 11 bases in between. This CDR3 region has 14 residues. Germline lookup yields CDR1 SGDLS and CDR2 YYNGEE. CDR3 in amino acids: CASSLFGSSYEQYF. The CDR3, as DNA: TGTGCCAGCAGCCTCTTTGGGAGCTCCTACGAGCAGTACTTC.

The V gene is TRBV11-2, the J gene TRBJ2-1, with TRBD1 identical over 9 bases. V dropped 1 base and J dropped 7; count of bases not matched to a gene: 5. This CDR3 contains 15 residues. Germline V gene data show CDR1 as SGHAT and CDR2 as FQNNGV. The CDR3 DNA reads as TGTGCCAGCAGCTTAGGGACAGGGGATTTGAATGAGCAGTTCTTC. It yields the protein CASSLGTGDLNEQFF.

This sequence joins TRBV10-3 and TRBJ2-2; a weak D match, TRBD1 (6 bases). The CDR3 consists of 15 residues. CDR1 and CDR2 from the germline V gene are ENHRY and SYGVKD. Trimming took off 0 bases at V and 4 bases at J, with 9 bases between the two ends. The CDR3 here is CAISESPRGTGELFF. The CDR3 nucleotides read TGTGCCATCAGTGAGTCGCCCAGGGGCACCGGGGAGCTGTTTTTT.